This TCR beta chain emerged from a study of blood T cells in healthy people across ages. Each donor had approximately 10 milliliters of peripheral blood drawn. Using a J-beta primer mix together with a sample-barcoded 5' primer, a second PCR was run for roughly 7 to 11 cycles. TCRdb used MiXCR to reprocess the 5' RACE reads, holding one entry per CDR3 protein. This table has 1.5 million to 2 million distinct CDR3 sequences, 28% appearing once. Sequences were obtained from blood. The origin of this receptor is a woman aged 25 to 39 in good health.

The CDR3 loop reads CASSFVSVVGQGAYEQYF. CDR3 in DNA: TGTGCCAGCAGCTTTGTGTCGGTGGTGGGACAGGGGGCCTACGAGCAGTACTTC. The J gene is TRBJ2-7, the V gene TRBV7-8; 11 bases are shared with TRBD1. V dropped 3 bases and J dropped 2; count of bases not matched to a gene: 12. Germline loops: CDR1 SGHVS, CDR2 FQNEAQ. CDR3 length: 18 amino acids. Using reference TRBV7-8 and TRBJ2-7 for the parts outside the CDR3, the full variable domain is GAGVSQSPRYKVAKRGQDVALRCDPISGHVSLFWYQQALGQGPEFLTYFQNEAQLDKSGLPSDRFFAERPEGSVSTLKIQRTQQEDSAVYLCASSFVSVVGQGAYEQYFGPGTRLTVT.